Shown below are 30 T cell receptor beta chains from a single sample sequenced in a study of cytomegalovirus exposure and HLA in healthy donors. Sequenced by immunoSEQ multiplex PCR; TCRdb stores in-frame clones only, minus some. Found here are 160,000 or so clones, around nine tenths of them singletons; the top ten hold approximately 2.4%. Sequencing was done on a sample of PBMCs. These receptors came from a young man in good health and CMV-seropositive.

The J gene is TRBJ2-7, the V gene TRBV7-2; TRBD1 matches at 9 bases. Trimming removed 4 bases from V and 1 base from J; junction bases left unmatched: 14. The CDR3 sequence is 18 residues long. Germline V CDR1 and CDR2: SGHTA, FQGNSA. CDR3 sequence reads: CASSSRLTGGYLSYEQYF. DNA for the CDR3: TGTGCCAGCAGCTCGCGACTGACAGGGGGTTACTTATCCTACGAGCAGTACTTC.

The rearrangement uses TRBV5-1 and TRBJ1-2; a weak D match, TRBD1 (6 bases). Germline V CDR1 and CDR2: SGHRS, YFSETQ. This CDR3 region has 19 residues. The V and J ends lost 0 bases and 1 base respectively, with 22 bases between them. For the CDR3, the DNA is TGCGCCAGCAGCTTGGAGACGAGCCACAGGGAAGGATATAACTATGGCTACACCTTC. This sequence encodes CASSLETSHREGYNYGYTF.

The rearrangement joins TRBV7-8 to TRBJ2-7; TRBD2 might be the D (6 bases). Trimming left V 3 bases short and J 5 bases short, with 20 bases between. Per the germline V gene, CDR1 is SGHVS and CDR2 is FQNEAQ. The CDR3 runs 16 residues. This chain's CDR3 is CASSFNYRGTPDEQYF. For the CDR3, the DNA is TGTGCCAGCAGCTTTAATTATCGCGGGACTCCAGACGAGCAGTACTTC.

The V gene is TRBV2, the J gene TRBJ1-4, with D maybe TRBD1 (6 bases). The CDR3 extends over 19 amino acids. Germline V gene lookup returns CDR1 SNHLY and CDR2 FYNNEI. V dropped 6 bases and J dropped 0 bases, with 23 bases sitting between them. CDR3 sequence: CASRGSWDIGAATNEKLFF. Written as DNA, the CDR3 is TGTGCCAGCAGGGGCTCGTGGGACATCGGGGCCGCAACTAATGAAAAACTGTTTTTT.

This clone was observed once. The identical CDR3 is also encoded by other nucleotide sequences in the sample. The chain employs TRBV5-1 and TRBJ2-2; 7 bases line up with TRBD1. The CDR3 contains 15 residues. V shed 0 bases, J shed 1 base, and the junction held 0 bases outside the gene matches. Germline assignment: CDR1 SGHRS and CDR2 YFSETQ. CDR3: CASSLGQGNTGELFF. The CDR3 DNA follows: TGCGCCAGCAGCTTGGGACAGGGGAACACCGGGGAGCTGTTTTTT.

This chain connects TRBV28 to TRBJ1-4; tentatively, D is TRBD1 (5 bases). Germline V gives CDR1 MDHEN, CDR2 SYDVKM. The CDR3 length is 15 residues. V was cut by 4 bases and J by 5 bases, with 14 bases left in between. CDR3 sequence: CASSSWGGMNEKLFF. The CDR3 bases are TGTGCCAGCAGTTCCTGGGGGGGTATGAATGAAAAACTGTTTTTT.

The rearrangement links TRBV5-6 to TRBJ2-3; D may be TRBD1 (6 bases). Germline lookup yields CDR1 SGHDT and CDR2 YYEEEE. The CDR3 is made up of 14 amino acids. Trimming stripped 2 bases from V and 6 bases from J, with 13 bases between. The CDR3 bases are TGTGCCAGCAGCTTTGGCCAGGGGTTGGATACGCAGTATTTT. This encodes CASSFGQGLDTQYF. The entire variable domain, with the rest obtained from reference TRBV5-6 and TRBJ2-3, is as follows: DAGVTQSPTHLIKTRGQQVTLRCSPKSGHDTVSWYQQALGQGPQFIFQYYEEEERQRGNFPDRFSGHQFPNYSSELNVNALLLGDSALYLCASSFGQGLDTQYFGPGTRLTVL.

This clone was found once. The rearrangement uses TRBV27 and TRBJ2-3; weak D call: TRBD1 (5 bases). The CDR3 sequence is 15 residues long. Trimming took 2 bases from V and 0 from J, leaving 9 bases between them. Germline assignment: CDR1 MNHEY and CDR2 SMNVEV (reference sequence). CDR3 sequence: CASSLKRGSTDTQYF. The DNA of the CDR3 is TGTGCCAGCAGTTTAAAAAGGGGTAGCACAGATACGCAGTATTTT.

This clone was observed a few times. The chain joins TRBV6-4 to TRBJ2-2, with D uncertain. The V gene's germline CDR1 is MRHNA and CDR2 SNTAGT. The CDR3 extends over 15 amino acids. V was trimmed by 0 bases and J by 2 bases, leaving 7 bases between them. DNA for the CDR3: TGTGCCAGCAGTGACTCGGGCAGTAACACCGGGGAGCTGTTTTTT. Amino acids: CASSDSGSNTGELFF.

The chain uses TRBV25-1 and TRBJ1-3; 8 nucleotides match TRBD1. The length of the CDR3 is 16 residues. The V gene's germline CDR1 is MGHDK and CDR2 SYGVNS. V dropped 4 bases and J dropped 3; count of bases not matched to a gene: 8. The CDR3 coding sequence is TGTGCCAGCAGTGCCCATCAGGGGGCTGGTGGAAACACCATATATTTT. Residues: CASSAHQGAGGNTIYF.

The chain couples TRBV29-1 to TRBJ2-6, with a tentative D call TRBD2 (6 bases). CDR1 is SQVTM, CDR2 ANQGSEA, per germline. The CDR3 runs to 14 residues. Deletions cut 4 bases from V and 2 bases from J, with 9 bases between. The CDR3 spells CSVVGGAGANVLTF. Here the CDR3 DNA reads TGCAGCGTTGTTGGAGGGGCTGGGGCCAACGTCCTGACTTTC. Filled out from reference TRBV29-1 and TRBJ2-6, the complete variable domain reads SAVISQKPSRDICQRGTSLTIQCQVDSQVTMMFWYRQQPGQSLTLIATANQGSEATYESGFVIDKFPISRPNLTFSTLTVSNMSPEDSSIYLCSVVGGAGANVLTFGAGSRLTVL.

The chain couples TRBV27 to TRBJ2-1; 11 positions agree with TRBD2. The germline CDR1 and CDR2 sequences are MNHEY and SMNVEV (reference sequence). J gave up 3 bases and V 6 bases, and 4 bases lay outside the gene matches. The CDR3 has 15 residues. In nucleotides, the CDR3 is TGTGCCAGCAGAATAGCGGGAGGGTACTACAATGAGCAGTTCTTC. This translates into CASRIAGGYYNEQFF.

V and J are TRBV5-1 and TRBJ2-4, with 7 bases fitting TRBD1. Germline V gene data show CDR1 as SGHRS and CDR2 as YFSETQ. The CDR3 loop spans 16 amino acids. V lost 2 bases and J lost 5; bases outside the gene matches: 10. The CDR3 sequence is CASSLEPTGQQNIQYF. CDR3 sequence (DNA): TGCGCCAGCAGCTTAGAACCGACAGGGCAACAAAACATTCAGTACTTC. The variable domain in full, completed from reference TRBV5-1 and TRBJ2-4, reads KAGVTQTPRYLIKTRGQQVTLSCSPISGHRSVSWYQQTPGQGLQFLFEYFSETQRNKGNFPGRFSGRQFSNSRSEMNVSTLELGDSALYLCASSLEPTGQQNIQYFGAGTRLSVL.

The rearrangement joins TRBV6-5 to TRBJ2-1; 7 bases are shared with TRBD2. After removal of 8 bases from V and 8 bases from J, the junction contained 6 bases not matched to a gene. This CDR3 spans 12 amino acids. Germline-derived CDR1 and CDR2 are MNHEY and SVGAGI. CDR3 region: CASGRARYEQFF. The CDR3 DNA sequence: TGTGCCAGCGGGAGGGCCCGTTATGAGCAGTTCTTC.

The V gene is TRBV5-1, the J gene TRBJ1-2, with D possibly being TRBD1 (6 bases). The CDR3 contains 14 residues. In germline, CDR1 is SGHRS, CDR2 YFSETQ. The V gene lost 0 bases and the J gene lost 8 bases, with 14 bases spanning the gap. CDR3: CASSLAAGGEGYTF. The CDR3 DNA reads TGCGCCAGCAGCTTGGCCGCTGGGGGCGAAGGCTACACCTTC.

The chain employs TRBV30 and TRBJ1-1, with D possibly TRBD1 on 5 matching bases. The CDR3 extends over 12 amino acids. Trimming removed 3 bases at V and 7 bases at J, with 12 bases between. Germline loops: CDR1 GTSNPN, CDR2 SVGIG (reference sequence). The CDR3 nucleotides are TGTGCCTGGAGCGTACGTAGGGGTGAAGCTTTCTTT. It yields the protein CAWSVRRGEAFF.

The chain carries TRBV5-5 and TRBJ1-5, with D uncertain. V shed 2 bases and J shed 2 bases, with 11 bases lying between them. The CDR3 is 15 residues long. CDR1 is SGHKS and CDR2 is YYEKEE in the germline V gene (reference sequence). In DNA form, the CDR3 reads TGTGCCAGCAGCTTAGGCGGGAACGGCAATCAGCCCCAGCATTTT. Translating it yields CASSLGGNGNQPQHF.

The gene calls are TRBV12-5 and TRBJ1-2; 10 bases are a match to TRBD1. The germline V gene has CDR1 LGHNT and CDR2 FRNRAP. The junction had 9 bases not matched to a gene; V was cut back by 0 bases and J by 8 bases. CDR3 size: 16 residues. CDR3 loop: CASGLVGTGVGEGYTF. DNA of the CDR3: TGTGCTAGTGGTTTGGTAGGGACAGGGGTCGGCGAAGGCTACACCTTC. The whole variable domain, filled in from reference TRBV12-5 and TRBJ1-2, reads DARVTQTPRHKVTEMGQEVTMRCQPILGHNTVFWYRQTMMQGLELLAYFRNRAPLDDSGMPKDRFSAEMPDATLATLKIQPSEPRDSAVYFCASGLVGTGVGEGYTFGSGTRLTVV.

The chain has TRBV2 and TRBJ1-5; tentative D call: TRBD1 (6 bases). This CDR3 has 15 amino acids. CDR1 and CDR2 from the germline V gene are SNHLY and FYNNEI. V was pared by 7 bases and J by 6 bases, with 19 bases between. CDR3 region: CASNRDTQGGQPQHF. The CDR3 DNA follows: TGTGCCAGCAACCGGGACACCCAAGGAGGTCAGCCCCAGCATTTT. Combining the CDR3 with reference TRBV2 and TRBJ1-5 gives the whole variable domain EPEVTQTPSHQVTQMGQEVILRCVPISNHLYFYWYRQILGQKVEFLVSFYNNEISEKSEIFDDQFSVERPDGSNFTLKIRSTKLEDSAMYFCASNRDTQGGQPQHFGDGTRLSIL.

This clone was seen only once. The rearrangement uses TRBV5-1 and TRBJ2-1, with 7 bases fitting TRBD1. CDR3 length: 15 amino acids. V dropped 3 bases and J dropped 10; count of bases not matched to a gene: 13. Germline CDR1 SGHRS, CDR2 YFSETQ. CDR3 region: CASSSAPGQRGEQFF. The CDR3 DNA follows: TGCGCCAGCAGCTCCGCACCGGGACAGAGGGGGGAGCAGTTCTTC.

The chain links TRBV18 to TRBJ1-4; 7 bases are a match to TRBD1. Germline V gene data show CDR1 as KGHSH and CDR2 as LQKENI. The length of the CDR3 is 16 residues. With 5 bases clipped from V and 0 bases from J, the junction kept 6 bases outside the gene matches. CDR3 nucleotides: TGTGCCAGCTCAGTTGAGCAGGGGGCAACTAATGAAAAACTGTTTTTT. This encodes CASSVEQGATNEKLFF. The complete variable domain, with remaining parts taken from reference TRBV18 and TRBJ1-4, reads NAGVMQNPRHLVRRRGQEARLRCSPMKGHSHVYWYRQLPEEGLKFMVYLQKENIIDESGMPKERFSAEFPKEGPSILRIQQVVRGDSAAYFCASSVEQGATNEKLFFGSGTQLSVL.

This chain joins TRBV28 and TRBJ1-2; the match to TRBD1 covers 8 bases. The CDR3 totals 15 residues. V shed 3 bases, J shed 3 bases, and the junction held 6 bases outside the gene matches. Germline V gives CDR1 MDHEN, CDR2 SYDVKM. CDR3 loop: CASSFGDRIHYGYTF. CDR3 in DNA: TGTGCCAGCAGTTTTGGGGACAGGATACACTATGGCTACACCTTC.

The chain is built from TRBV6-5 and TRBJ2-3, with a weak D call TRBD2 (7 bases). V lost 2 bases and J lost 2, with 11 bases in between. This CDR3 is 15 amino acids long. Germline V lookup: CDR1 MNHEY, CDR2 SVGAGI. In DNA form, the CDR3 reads TGTGCCAGCAGTTACGGGGCGGGGGCCACAGATACGCAGTATTTT. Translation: CASSYGAGATDTQYF.

CDR3 DNA: TGTGCCAGCAGTTTGTGGGACAGGGGTCAGGTTACGCAGTATTTT. As protein: CASSLWDRGQVTQYF. The chain recombines TRBV6-6 with TRBJ2-3; 10 nucleotides align to TRBD1. Germline V CDR1 and CDR2: MNHNY, SVGAGI (reference sequence). V lost 4 bases to trimming and J lost 8 bases; unmatched junction nucleotides: 9. The CDR3 spans 15 residues.

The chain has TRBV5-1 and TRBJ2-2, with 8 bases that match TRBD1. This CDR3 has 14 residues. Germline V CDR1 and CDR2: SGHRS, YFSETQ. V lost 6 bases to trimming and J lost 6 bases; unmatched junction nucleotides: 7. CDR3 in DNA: TGCGCCAGCAAAACAGGGGGGCCCCCCGGGGAGCTGTTTTTT. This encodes CASKTGGPPGELFF.

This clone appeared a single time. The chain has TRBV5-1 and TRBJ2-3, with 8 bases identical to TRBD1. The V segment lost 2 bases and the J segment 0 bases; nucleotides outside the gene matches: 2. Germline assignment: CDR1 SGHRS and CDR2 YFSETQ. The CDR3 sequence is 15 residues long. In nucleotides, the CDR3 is TGCGCCAGCAGCTTCGGACAGGGTAGCACAGATACGCAGTATTTT. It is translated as CASSFGQGSTDTQYF.

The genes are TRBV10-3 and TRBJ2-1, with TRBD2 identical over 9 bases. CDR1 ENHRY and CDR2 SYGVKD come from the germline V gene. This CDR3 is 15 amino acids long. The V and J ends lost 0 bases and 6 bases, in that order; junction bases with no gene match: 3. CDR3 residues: CAISESSGSGNEQFF. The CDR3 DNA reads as TGTGCCATCAGTGAGTCTAGCGGGAGTGGCAATGAGCAGTTCTTC.

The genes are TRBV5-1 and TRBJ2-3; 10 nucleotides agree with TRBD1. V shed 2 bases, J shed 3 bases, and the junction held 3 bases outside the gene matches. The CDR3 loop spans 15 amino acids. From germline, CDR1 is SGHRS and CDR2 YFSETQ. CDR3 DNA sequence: TGCGCCAGCAGCTTCGGGGGACAGGGGACAGATACGCAGTATTTT. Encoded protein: CASSFGGQGTDTQYF.

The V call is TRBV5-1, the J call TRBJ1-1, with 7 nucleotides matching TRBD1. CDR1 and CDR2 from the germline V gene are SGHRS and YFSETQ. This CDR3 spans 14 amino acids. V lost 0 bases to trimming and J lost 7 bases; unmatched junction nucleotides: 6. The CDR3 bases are TGCGCCAGCAGCTTGGGTTGGAGGGGGCTTGAAGCTTTCTTT. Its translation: CASSLGWRGLEAFF.

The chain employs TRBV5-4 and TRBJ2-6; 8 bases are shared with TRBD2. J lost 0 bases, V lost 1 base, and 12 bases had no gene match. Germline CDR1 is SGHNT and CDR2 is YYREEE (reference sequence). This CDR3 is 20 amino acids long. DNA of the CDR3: TGTGCCAGCAGCTTGAGCGCGGGGGGTCTTTCCTACTCTGGGGCCAACGTCCTGACTTTC. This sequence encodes CASSLSAGGLSYSGANVLTF.